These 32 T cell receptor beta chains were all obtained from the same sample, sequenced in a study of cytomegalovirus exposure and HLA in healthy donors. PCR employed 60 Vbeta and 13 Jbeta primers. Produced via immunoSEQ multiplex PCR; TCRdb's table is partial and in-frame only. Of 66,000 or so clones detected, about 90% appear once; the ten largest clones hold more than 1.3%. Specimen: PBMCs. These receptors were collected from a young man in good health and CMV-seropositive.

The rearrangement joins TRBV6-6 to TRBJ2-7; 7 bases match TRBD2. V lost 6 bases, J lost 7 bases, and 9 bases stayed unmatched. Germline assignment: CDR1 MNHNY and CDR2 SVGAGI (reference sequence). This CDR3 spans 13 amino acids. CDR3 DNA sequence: TGTGCCAGCAGCCGCTCGACAGCGGGAGAGCAGTACTTC. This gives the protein CASSRSTAGEQYF.

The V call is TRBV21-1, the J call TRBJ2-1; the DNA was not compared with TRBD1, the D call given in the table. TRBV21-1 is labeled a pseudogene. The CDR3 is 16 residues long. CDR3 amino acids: CASSTFRLRGYNEQFF. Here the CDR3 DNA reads TGTGCCAGCAGCACCTTTCGCCTCAGGGGCTACAATGAGCAGTTCTTC.

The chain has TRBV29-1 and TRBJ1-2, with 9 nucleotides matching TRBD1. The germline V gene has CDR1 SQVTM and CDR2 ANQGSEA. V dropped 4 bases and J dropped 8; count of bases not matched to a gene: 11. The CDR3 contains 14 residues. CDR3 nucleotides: TGCAGCGTTGGACAACCTGGGACAGGGAGAGGCTACACCTTC. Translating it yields CSVGQPGTGRGYTF. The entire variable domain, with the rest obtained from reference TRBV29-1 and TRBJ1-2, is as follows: SAVISQKPSRDICQRGTSLTIQCQVDSQVTMMFWYRQQPGQSLTLIATANQGSEATYESGFVIDKFPISRPNLTFSTLTVSNMSPEDSSIYLCSVGQPGTGRGYTFGSGTRLTVV.

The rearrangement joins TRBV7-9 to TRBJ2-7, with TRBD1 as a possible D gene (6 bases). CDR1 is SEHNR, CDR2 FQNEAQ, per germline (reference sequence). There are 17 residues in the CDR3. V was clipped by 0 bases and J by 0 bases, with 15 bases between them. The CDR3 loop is CASSLALTDRSSYEQYF. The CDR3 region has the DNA TGTGCCAGCAGCTTAGCCCTAACAGACAGGAGCTCCTACGAGCAGTACTTC.

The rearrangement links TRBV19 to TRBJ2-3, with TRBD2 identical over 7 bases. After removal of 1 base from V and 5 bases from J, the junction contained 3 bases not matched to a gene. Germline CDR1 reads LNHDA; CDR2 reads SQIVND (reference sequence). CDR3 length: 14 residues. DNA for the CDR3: TGTGCCAGTAGTATAGGGTTAGCGGGAGATACGCAGTATTTT. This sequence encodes CASSIGLAGDTQYF.

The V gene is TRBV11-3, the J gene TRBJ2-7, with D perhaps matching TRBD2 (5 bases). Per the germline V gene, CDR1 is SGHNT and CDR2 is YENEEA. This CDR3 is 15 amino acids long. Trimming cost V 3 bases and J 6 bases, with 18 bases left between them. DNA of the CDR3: TGTGCCAGCAGCTTTCGAACGGGGTTCGGAAGCGAGCAGTACTTC. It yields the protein CASSFRTGFGSEQYF. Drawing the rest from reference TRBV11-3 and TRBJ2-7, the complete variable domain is EAGVVQSPRYKIIEKKQPVAFWCNPISGHNTLYWYLQNLGQGPELLIRYENEEAVDDSQLPKDRFSAERLKGVDSTLKIQPAELGDSAVYLCASSFRTGFGSEQYFGPGTRLTVT.

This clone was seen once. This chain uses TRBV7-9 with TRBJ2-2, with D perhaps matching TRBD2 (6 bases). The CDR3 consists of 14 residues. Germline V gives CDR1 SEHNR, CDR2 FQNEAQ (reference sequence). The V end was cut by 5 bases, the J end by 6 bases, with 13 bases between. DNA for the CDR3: TGTGCCAGCAGCCCCTCTTGGGGGGCCGGGGAGCTGTTTTTT. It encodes CASSPSWGAGELFF.

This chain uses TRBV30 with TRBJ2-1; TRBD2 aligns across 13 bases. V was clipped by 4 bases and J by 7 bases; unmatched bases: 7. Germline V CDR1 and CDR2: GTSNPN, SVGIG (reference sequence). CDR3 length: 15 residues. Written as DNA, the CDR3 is TGTGCCTGGACTTTACTAGCGGGAGGGCCGAATGAGCAGTTCTTC. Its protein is CAWTLLAGGPNEQFF.

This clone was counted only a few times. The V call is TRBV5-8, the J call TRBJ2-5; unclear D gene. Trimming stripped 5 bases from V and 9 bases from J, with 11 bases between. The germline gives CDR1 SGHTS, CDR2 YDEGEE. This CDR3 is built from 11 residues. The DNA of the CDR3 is TGTGCCAGCAGTTCGCCTCGGTCCCAGTACTTC. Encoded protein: CASSSPRSQYF.

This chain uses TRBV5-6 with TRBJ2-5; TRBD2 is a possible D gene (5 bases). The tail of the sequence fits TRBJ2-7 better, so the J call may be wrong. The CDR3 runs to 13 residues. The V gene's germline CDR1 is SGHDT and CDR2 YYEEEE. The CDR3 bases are TGTGCCAGCAGCTTTAGGACTTTCAACGAGCAGTACTTC. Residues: CASSFRTFNEQYF.

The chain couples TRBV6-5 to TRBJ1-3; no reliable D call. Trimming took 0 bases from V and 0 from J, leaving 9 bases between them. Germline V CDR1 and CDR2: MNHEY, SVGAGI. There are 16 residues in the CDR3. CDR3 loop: CASSYSSFPSGNTIYF. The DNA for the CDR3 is TGTGCCAGCAGTTACTCCTCTTTTCCCTCTGGAAACACCATATATTTT.

The CDR3 nucleotides read TGTGCTAGTGGTTTGACCTCCAGGGAAGAGACCCAGTACTTC. Translation: CASGLTSREETQYF. J is TRBJ2-5 and V is TRBV12-5; a weak D match, TRBD1 (5 bases). Between the trimmed V and J ends, which lost 2 bases and 3 bases, there was a span of 10 bases. The CDR3 extends over 14 amino acids. From germline, CDR1 is LGHNT and CDR2 FRNRAP. Supplemented by reference TRBV12-5 and TRBJ2-5, the full variable domain reads DARVTQTPRHKVTEMGQEVTMRCQPILGHNTVFWYRQTMMQGLELLAYFRNRAPLDDSGMPKDRFSAEMPDATLATLKIQPSEPRDSAVYFCASGLTSREETQYFGPGTRLLVL.

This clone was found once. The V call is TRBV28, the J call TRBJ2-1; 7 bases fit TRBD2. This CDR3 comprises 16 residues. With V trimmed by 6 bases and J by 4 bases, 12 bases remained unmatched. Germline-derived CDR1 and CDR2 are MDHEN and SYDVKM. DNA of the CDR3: TGTGCCAGCAGCCCTCGCACCACGGGGGGATACAATGAGCAGTTCTTC. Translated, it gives CASSPRTTGGYNEQFF.

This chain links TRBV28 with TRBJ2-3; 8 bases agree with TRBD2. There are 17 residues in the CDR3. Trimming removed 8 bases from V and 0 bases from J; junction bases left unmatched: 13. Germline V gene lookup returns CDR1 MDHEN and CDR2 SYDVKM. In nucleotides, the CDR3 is TGTGCCAGCGACCTAGGGGGTAGCGGGATGAGCACAGATACGCAGTATTTT. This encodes CASDLGGSGMSTDTQYF.

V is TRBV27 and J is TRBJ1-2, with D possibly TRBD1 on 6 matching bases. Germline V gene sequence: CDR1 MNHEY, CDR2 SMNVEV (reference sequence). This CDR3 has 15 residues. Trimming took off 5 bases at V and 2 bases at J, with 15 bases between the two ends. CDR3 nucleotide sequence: TGTGCCAGCAGTCTTGGGGACATGAGAAACTATGGCTACACCTTC. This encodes CASSLGDMRNYGYTF.

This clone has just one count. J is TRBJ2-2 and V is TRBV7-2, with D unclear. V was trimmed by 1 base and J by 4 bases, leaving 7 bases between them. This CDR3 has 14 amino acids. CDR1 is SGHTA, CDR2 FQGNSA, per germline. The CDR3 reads CASSLVVGTGELFF. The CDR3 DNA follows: TGTGCCAGCAGCTTAGTAGTTGGCACCGGGGAGCTGTTTTTT. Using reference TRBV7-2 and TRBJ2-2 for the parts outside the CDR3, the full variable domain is GAGVSQSPSNKVTEKGKDVELRCDPISGHTALYWYRQSLGQGLEFLIYFQGNSAPDKSGLPSDRFSAERTGGSVSTLTIQRTQQEDSAVYLCASSLVVGTGELFFGEGSRLTVL.

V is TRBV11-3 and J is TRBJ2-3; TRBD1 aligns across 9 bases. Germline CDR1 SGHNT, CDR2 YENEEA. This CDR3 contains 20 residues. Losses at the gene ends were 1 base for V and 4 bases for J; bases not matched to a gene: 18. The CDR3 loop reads CASSLVVGGTGFTSADTQYF. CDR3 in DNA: TGTGCCAGCAGCTTAGTCGTGGGAGGGACAGGGTTTACTAGCGCAGATACGCAGTATTTT.

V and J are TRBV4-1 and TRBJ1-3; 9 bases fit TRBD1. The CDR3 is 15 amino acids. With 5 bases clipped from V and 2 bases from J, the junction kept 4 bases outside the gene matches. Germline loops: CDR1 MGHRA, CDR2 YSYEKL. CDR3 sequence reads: CASSTRDRAGNTIYF. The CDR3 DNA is TGCGCCAGCAGCACAAGGGACAGGGCTGGAAACACCATATATTTT.

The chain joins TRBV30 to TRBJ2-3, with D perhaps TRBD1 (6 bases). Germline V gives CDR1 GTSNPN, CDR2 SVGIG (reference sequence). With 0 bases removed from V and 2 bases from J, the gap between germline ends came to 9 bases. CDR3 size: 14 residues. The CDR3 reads CAWSVGTFTDTQYF. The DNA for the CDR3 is TGTGCCTGGAGTGTAGGGACATTCACAGATACGCAGTATTTT.

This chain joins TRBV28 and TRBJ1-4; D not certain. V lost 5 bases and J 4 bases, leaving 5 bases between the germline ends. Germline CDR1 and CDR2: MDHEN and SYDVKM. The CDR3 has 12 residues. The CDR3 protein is CASSRDNEKLFF. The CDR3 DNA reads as TGTGCCAGCAGTCGGGATAATGAAAAACTGTTTTTT.

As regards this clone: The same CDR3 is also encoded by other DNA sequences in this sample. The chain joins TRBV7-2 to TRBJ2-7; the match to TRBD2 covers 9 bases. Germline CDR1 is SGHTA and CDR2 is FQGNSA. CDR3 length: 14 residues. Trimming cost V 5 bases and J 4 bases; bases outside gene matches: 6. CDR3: CASSLGLASYEQYF. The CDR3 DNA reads TGTGCCAGCAGCCTGGGACTAGCTTCTTACGAGCAGTACTTC. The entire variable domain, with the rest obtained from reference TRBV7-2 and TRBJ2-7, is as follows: GAGVSQSPSNKVTEKGKDVELRCDPISGHTALYWYRQSLGQGLEFLIYFQGNSAPDKSGLPSDRFSAERTGGSVSTLTIQRTQQEDSAVYLCASSLGLASYEQYFGPGTRLTVT.

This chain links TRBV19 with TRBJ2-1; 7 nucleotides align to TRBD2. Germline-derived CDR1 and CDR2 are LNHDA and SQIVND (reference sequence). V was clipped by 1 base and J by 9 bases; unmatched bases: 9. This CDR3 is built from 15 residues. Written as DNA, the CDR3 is TGTGCCAGTAGTATAGGGGCGGGAGAGGAAGCTGAGCAGTTCTTC. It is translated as CASSIGAGEEAEQFF. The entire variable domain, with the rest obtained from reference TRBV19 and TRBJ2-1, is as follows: DGGITQSPKYLFRKEGQNVTLSCEQNLNHDAMYWYRQDPGQGLRLIYYSQIVNDFQKGDIAEGYSVSREKKESFPLTVTSAQKNPTAFYLCASSIGAGEEAEQFFGPGTRLTVL.

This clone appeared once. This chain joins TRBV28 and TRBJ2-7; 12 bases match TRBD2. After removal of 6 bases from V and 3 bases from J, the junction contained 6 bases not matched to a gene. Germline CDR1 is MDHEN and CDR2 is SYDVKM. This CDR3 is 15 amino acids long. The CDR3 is CASRSGLAGYYEQYF. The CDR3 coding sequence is TGTGCCAGCAGATCCGGACTAGCGGGGTACTACGAGCAGTACTTC. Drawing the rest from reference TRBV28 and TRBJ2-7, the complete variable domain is DVKVTQSSRYLVKRTGEKVFLECVQDMDHENMFWYRQDPGLGLRLIYFSYDVKMKEKGDIPEGYSVSREKKERFSLILESASTNQTSMYLCASRSGLAGYYEQYFGPGTRLTVT.

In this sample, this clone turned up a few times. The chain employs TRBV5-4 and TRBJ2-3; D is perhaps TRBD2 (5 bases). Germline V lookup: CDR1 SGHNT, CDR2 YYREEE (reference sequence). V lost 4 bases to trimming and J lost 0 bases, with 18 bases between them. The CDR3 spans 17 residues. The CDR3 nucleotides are TGTGCCAGCAGCCCCTCAGTAGCGCTAACTAGCACAGATACGCAGTATTTT. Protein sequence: CASSPSVALTSTDTQYF. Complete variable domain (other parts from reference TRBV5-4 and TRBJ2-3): ETGVTQSPTHLIKTRGQQVTLRCSSQSGHNTVSWYQQALGQGPQFIFQYYREEENGRGNFPPRFSGLQFPNYSSELNVNALELDDSALYLCASSPSVALTSTDTQYFGPGTRLTVL.

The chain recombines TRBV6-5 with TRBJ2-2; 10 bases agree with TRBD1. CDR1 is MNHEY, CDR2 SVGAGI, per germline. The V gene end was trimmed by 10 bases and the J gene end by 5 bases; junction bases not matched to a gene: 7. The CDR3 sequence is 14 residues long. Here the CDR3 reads CATQPGQGTGELFF. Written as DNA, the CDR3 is TGTGCCACCCAACCGGGACAGGGGACCGGGGAGCTGTTTTTT.

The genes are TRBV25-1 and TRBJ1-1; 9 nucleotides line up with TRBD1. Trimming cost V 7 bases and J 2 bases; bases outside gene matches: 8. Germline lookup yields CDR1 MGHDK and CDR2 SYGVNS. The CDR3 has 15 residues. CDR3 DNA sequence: TGTGCCAGCACACGATTGGGACAGGGCAACACTGAAGCTTTCTTT. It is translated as CASTRLGQGNTEAFF.

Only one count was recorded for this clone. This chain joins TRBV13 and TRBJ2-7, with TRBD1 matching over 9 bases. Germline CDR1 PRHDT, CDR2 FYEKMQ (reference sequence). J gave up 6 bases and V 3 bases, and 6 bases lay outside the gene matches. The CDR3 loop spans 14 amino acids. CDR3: CASSLGQGWSEQYF. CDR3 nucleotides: TGTGCCAGCAGCTTGGGACAGGGATGGAGCGAGCAGTACTTC.

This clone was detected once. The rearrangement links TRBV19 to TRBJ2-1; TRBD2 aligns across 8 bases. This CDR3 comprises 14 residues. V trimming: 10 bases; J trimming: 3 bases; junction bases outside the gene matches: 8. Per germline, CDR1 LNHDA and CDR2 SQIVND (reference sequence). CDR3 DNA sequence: TGTGCCACCCATCCGGGACTAGGCTACAATGAGCAGTTCTTC. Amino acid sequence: CATHPGLGYNEQFF. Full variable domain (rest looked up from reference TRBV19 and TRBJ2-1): DGGITQSPKYLFRKEGQNVTLSCEQNLNHDAMYWYRQDPGQGLRLIYYSQIVNDFQKGDIAEGYSVSREKKESFPLTVTSAQKNPTAFYLCATHPGLGYNEQFFGPGTRLTVL.

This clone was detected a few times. The CDR3 protein is CASSKNGPDNEQFF. The CDR3 DNA sequence: TGTGCCAGCAGCAAGAATGGGCCCGACAATGAGCAGTTCTTC. The V gene is TRBV21-1, the J gene TRBJ2-1; TRBD1 is the table's D call and was not checked against the DNA. TRBV21-1 is noted as a pseudogene. The CDR3 has 14 residues.

CDR3 region: CASSEGGNSGQYF. CDR3 DNA sequence: TGTGCCAGCAGTGAGGGGGGAAATTCCGGGCAGTACTTC. The chain joins TRBV6-1 to TRBJ2-7; possibly TRBD2 for D (6 bases). Germline CDR1 is MNHNS and CDR2 is SASEGT. V was pared by 3 bases and J by 9 bases, with 15 bases between. The CDR3 contains 13 residues.

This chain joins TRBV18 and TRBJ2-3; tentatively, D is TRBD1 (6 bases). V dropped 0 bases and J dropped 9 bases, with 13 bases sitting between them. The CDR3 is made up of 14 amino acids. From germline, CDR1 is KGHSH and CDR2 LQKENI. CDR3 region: CASSPPGQRRTQYF. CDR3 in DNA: TGTGCCAGCTCACCACCCGGACAGAGAAGAACGCAGTATTTT.

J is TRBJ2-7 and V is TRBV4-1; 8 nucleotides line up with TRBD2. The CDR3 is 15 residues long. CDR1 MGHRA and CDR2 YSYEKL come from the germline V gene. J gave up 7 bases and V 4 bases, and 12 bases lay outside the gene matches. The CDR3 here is CASSRTSGLYVEQYF. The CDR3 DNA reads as TGCGCCAGCAGCCGAACTAGCGGTCTCTACGTGGAGCAGTACTTC.